The rows below give T cell receptor beta chains drawn from one sample of a study of T cell repertoires in cytomegalovirus infection. From the reads, TCRdb called clonotypes with MiXCR, one entry per CDR3 protein. The sample contains roughly 280,000 distinct CDR3 sequences, roughly an eighth of which appear only once. Sequencing was done on a sample of PBMCs. These receptors were obtained from a human donor in good health (CMV status not recorded). Some clones in this sample may be carry-over from other donors' samples. Each CDR3 is given with its conserved first and last residue. D genes are given only for firm matches. Clone size is stated in some rows and not others, as once, few, many or a class when expanded.

j_call d_call v_call clone_size cdr3_length cdr3_aa cdr3_nt
TRBJ2-1 - TRBV3-1 - 16 CASSLYVTEIYNEQFF TGTGCCAGCAGCCTGTACGTAACTGAAATCTACAATGAGCAGTTCTTC
TRBJ2-2 - TRBV2 many 15 CASSEARGDTGELFF TGTGCCAGCAGTGAGGCCCGTGGGGATACCGGGGAGCTGTTTTTT
TRBJ2-1 TRBD1 TRBV6-6 many 16 CASRLGQGATYNEQFF TGTGCCAGCAGACTCGGACAGGGGGCAACCTACAATGAGCAGTTCTTC
TRBJ1-1 - TRBV28 - 15 CASSPAGTLTTEAFF TGTGCCAGCAGTCCTGCCGGGACCCTTACTACTGAAGCTTTCTTT
TRBJ1-2 - TRBV9 - 12 CASSGGNYGYTF TGTGCCAGCAGCGGCGGAAACTATGGCTACACCTTC
TRBJ2-4 - TRBV19 - 17 CASSPRLQGISKNIQYF TGTGCCAGTAGTCCTCGACTACAGGGAATTTCTAAAAACATTCAGTACTTC
TRBJ1-1 - TRBV7-2 many 12 CASSLRLSEAFF TGTGCCAGCAGCTTAAGGTTGAGCGAAGCTTTCTTT
TRBJ2-5 - TRBV12-3/TRBV12-4 many 14 CASSSTGPGETQYF TGTGCCAGCAGTTCAACGGGCCCAGGGGAGACCCAGTACTTC
TRBJ1-5 TRBD1 TRBV6-1 many 15 CASSEDRGSNQPQHF TGTGCCAGCAGCGAAGACAGGGGGAGCAATCAGCCCCAGCATTTT
TRBJ1-5 TRBD1 TRBV2 many 14 CASTRDRGNQPQHF TGTGCCAGCACCCGGGACAGAGGGAATCAGCCCCAGCATTTT
TRBJ2-1 TRBD1 TRBV20-1 - 14 CSARDLKGAREQFF TGCAGTGCTAGAGATCTTAAGGGGGCCCGAGAGCAGTTCTTC
TRBJ1-4 - TRBV20-1 - 12 CSARQADEKLFF TGCAGTGCTAGACAGGCGGATGAAAAACTGTTTTTT
TRBJ2-1 - TRBV6-1 - 14 CASQRGSFCNEQFF TGTGCCAGTCAAAGGGGGAGTTTTTGCAATGAGCAGTTCTTC
TRBJ2-1 TRBD2 TRBV29-1 many 17 CSVGLLAGVRSYNEQFF TGCAGCGTTGGTTTGCTAGCGGGGGTTAGGTCCTACAATGAGCAGTTCTTC
TRBJ2-2 - TRBV6-6 - 18 CASSYLNRDIRATGELFF TGTGCCAGCAGTTACTTAAACAGGGATATCAGAGCGACCGGGGAGCTGTTTTTT
TRBJ1-1 - TRBV7-3 many 14 CASSFASGEEPAFF TGTGCCAGCAGCTTTGCCTCCGGGGAAGAACCGGCTTTCTTT
TRBJ2-1 - TRBV24-1 many 16 CATSDLQILGDNEQFF TGTGCCACCAGTGATTTGCAAATCTTGGGCGACAATGAGCAGTTCTTC
TRBJ2-5 - TRBV4-1 many 15 CASSQDGAGREAQYF TGCGCCAGCAGCCAAGATGGGGCAGGGCGTGAGGCCCAGTACTTC
TRBJ2-7 - TRBV19 few 14 CASSVTGTHYEQYF TGTGCCAGTAGTGTTACCGGGACACACTACGAGCAGTACTTC
TRBJ2-1 TRBD2 TRBV4-2 - 16 CASSQATGTSINEQFF TGTGCCAGCAGCCAGGCTACCGGGACTAGCATCAATGAGCAGTTCTTC
TRBJ2-7 - TRBV11-1 few 15 CASSLAVGDPYEQYF TGTGCCAGCAGCTTAGCGGTGGGGGATCCCTACGAGCAGTACTTC
TRBJ1-2 - TRBV4-1 few 14 CASSPGTSNYGYTF TGTGCCAGCAGCCCTGGCACCTCTAACTATGGCTACACCTTC
TRBJ1-1 TRBD1 TRBV27 many 16 CASSFRKQGANTEAFF TGTGCCAGCAGTTTTCGTAAACAGGGGGCGAACACTGAAGCTTTCTTT
TRBJ2-7 - TRBV6-1 many 14 CASSASGVRGEQYF TGTGCCAGCAGCGCCTCCGGGGTCCGGGGCGAGCAGTACTTC
TRBJ2-3 - TRBV2 - 12 CASSDRTDTQYF TGTGCCAGCAGTGACAGGACAGATACGCAGTATTTT
TRBJ1-2 - TRBV6-4 - 11 CATTANYGYTF TGTGCCACGACAGCTAACTATGGCTACACCTTC
TRBJ2-1 TRBD2 TRBV6-2/TRBV6-3 many 18 CASKTSGRALSSYNEQFF TGTGCCAGCAAGACTAGCGGGAGGGCCCTGAGCTCCTACAATGAGCAGTTCTTC
TRBJ2-5 TRBD2 TRBV7-3 many 15 CASSPTRGGQETQYF TGTGCCAGCAGCCCTACGCGCGGGGGGCAAGAGACCCAGTACTTC
TRBJ2-1 - TRBV5-4 - 15 CASTLPGRGFNEQFF TGTGCCAGCACCCTCCCGGGACGAGGTTTCAATGAGCAGTTCTTC
TRBJ2-7 - TRBV29-1 - 13 CSVEEGGAGEQYF TGCAGCGTTGAGGAGGGGGGGGCGGGGGAGCAGTACTTC
TRBJ2-6 TRBD1 TRBV2 few 15 CASRGNTVRGNVLTF TGTGCCAGCAGGGGGAACACGGTCAGGGGGAACGTCCTGACTTTC
TRBJ2-1 TRBD1 TRBV6-2/TRBV6-3 few 15 CASSYAGQGANEQFF TGTGCCAGCAGTTACGCAGGACAGGGGGCTAATGAGCAGTTCTTC
TRBJ2-1 TRBD1 TRBV28 few 16 CASSFSVDRGLNEQFF TGTGCCAGCAGTTTCTCCGTGGACAGGGGCTTAAATGAGCAGTTCTTC
TRBJ2-5 TRBD2 TRBV20-1 - 13 CSAETSTQETQYF TGCAGTGCCGAGACTAGCACCCAAGAGACCCAGTACTTC
TRBJ2-7 TRBD2 TRBV7-2 many 17 CASSPPQRGLALYEQYF TGTGCCAGCAGCCCCCCCCAGCGGGGACTAGCCCTCTACGAGCAGTACTTC
TRBJ2-7 TRBD2 TRBV6-2/TRBV6-3 - 15 CASTVRTSGAYEQYF TGTGCCAGCACCGTGCGGACTAGCGGGGCCTACGAGCAGTACTTC
TRBJ2-7 - TRBV20-1 few 10 CSARAYEQYF TGCAGTGCTAGAGCCTACGAGCAGTACTTC
TRBJ1-1 TRBD1 TRBV5-1 - 20 CASSAKGQGRTIGMNTEAFF TGCGCCAGCAGCGCGAAGGGACAGGGTCGGACAATCGGAATGAACACTGAAGCTTTCTTT
TRBJ2-5 - TRBV4-1 - 14 CASSQVRTKETQYF TGCGCCAGCAGCCAAGTTAGGACTAAAGAGACCCAGTACTTC
TRBJ2-1 - TRBV6-2/TRBV6-3 many 15 CASLRASSSYNEQFF TGTGCCAGCCTGAGGGCTTCGAGCTCCTACAATGAGCAGTTCTTC
TRBJ1-1 - TRBV7-9 many 13 CASSLSVGTEAFF TGTGCCAGCAGCTTATCGGTCGGTACTGAAGCTTTCTTT
TRBJ2-5 - TRBV7-3 - 14 CASSPPRGYETQYF TGTGCCAGCAGCCCACCACGGGGGTATGAGACCCAGTACTTC
TRBJ1-2 - TRBV29-1 - 12 CSVAIGTGGYTF TGCAGCGTTGCTATAGGCACAGGTGGCTACACCTTC